What follows is one T cell receptor (beta chain) and its context. Its cognate antigen is unknown. The assay was immunoSEQ multiplex PCR, and TCRdb's table has in-frame clones only and misses some. The sample consists of about 130,000 clones, less than 95% of them appearing once. The V and J ends lost 5 bases and 5 bases, in that order; junction bases with no gene match: 6. CDR1 and CDR2 from the germline V gene are SGHTA and FQGNSA. The CDR3 runs to 15 residues. This record comes from a study of T cell responses to AZD1222 COVID-19 vaccine. Points from the study as a whole: Clonal diversity was possibly underestimated; the donors were predominantly white British and more often female.

This receptor was obtained from an adult in good health. Sequencing used peripheral blood, obtained on day 0 of AZD1222 vaccination. The chain carries TRBV7-2 and TRBJ2-2; 9 bases align to TRBD2. The chain's CDR3 is CASSRVAGVTGELFF. The CDR3 DNA reads TGTGCCAGCAGCCGGGTAGCGGGGGTGACCGGGGAGCTGTTTTTT.